The sequence of this TCR beta chain was determined in a study of blood T cell repertoires in COVID-19. Study background: Samples came from the United States, Italy and Spain, spanning acute and convalescent COVID-19.

Authors' data handling: Reference gene primer amplification gave nucleated cell count estimates. The method was immunoSEQ multiplex PCR; TCRdb's version includes in-frame clones alone and lacks a portion of them. D and trimming come from the DNA, and the V and J calls and clone size come from that table. The sample has fewer than 300,000 clones, 75% to 95% seen once. Enrollees, about 18 to 89 years old, lived in 24 US areas. What the recovered Cohort 3 donors had was two negative PCRs, clearance, or symptom resolution. This CDR3 region has 12 residues. V lost 5 bases and J lost 9, with 11 bases in between. Germline CDR1 reads SEHNR; CDR2 reads FQNEAQ (reference sequence).

The V and J genes are TRBV7-9 and TRBJ2-1; tentative D call: TRBD2 (5 bases). Sample: PBMCs or T cells enriched from blood (not recorded which). This receptor was identified in a woman in her thirties who had recovered from COVID-19. CDR3: CASSPQAGEQFF. The CDR3 DNA follows: TGTGCCAGCAGCCCGCAGGCGGGTGAGCAGTTCTTC.